These 32 T cell receptor beta chains share one sample of origin, sequenced in a study of Ad26.COV2.S vaccination and SARS-CoV-2 variants. Treatment specified: around 19 received Ad26.COV2.S at low or high dose, single or two shots; about 5 received placebo; per-sample allocation not given. Specimen acquisition occurred on day 63 following the initial vaccine or placebo injection. Using immunoSEQ multiplex PCR, the repertoire was profiled, and TCRdb retains in-frame clones only, with some absent. This sample has about 350,000 clones, with about 85% found just once. The sample here was peripheral blood, taken in a trial of Ad26.COV2.S vaccine versus placebo. These receptors all come from a person aged 18-60 years who received the Ad26.COV2.S COVID-19 vaccine or a placebo.

The chain links TRBV9 to TRBJ2-2; D unresolved. Trimming took 4 bases from V and 6 from J, leaving 13 bases between them. In germline, CDR1 is SGDLS, CDR2 YYNGEE. The CDR3 length is 14 residues. The CDR3 coding sequence is TGTGCCAGCAGCCTCAGAACTCAACCCGGGGAGCTGTTTTTT. Residues: CASSLRTQPGELFF.

The gene calls are TRBV11-1 and TRBJ1-1; no reliable D call. This CDR3 region has 15 residues. Trimming stripped 1 base from V and 0 bases from J, with 9 bases between. Germline V gives CDR1 SGHAT, CDR2 FQDESV (reference sequence). The CDR3: CASSLGLTLNTEAFF. The CDR3 nucleotides read TGTGCCAGCAGCTTAGGGCTTACGCTGAACACTGAAGCTTTCTTT.

V is TRBV27 and J is TRBJ2-7; possible D gene TRBD1, 5 bases. The CDR3 contains 14 residues. The V end lost 6 bases, the J end lost 3 bases, and 15 bases lay between the germline ends. CDR1 MNHEY and CDR2 SMNVEV come from the germline V gene (reference sequence). This CDR3 reads CASRSGRARYEQYF. The CDR3 DNA reads as TGTGCCAGCAGGTCGGGCAGGGCCCGCTACGAGCAGTACTTC.

This chain uses TRBV5-1 with TRBJ1-2, with D possibly TRBD1 on 5 matching bases. The germline V and J ends were trimmed by 3 bases and 3 bases, with 24 bases remaining between them. Germline V lookup: CDR1 SGHRS, CDR2 YFSETQ. There are 18 residues in the CDR3. CDR3 region: CASSSLRYNRPQDYGYTF. CDR3 coding DNA: TGCGCCAGCAGCTCCTTAAGATACAACAGGCCGCAGGACTATGGCTACACCTTC.

V usage is TRBV6-6 and J usage is TRBJ1-1, with 8 positions matching TRBD1. Germline V gene lookup returns CDR1 MNHNY and CDR2 SVGAGI (reference sequence). This CDR3 has 21 residues. With 5 bases clipped from V and 6 bases from J, the junction kept 29 bases outside the gene matches. CDR3 DNA: TGTGCCAGCAGTCGAACTCAGGGGTACAGGGGGATGGGGGAACTGTTTGCTGAAGCTTTCTTT. Residues: CASSRTQGYRGMGELFAEAFF.

The chain links TRBV19 to TRBJ2-2; possible D gene TRBD2, 5 bases. CDR3 length: 14 amino acids. CDR1 is LNHDA, CDR2 SQIVND, per germline (reference sequence). Trimming cost V 10 bases and J 5 bases, with 17 bases left between them. The CDR3 sequence: CATRSGRVTGELFF. CDR3 sequence (DNA): TGTGCCACCCGCAGTGGGAGAGTAACCGGGGAGCTGTTTTTT.

The chain uses TRBV6-5 and TRBJ2-4; 8 nucleotides agree with TRBD1. Looked up from germline, CDR1 is MNHEY and CDR2 is SVGAGI. This CDR3 is 14 amino acids long. J lost 7 bases, V lost 5 bases, and 7 bases had no gene match. In DNA form, the CDR3 reads TGTGCCAGCAGTCCATCGGACAGGGATAACATTCAGTACTTC. The encoded protein is CASSPSDRDNIQYF.

The chain recombines TRBV30 with TRBJ1-2; D not resolved. The V gene lost 1 base and the J gene lost 10 bases, with 10 bases spanning the gap. Germline CDR1 GTSNPN, CDR2 SVGIG (reference sequence). This CDR3 region has 11 residues. The CDR3 DNA reads TGTGCCTGGAGTGCTACAGAGGACTACACCTTC. Residues: CAWSATEDYTF.

About this clone: Other DNA sequences in the same sample also yield this CDR3. The V call is TRBV6-2 or TRBV6-3, the J call TRBJ2-2; no clear D. V dropped 0 bases and J dropped 3 bases, with 5 bases sitting between them. From germline, CDR1 is MNHEY and CDR2 SVGEGT. The CDR3 has 14 residues. CDR3 in DNA: TGTGCCAGCAGTTACTCATCTGACACCGGGGAGCTGTTTTTT. It encodes CASSYSSDTGELFF.

V is TRBV4-2 and J is TRBJ2-1; D could derive from TRBD1 or TRBD2 (5 bases each). The CDR3 contains 15 residues. Germline V lookup: CDR1 LGHNA, CDR2 YNFKEQ. V lost 0 bases and J 5 bases, leaving 11 bases between the germline ends. The CDR3 loop reads CASSQERGRNNEQFF. Written as DNA, the CDR3 is TGTGCCAGCAGCCAAGAACGGGGACGCAACAATGAGCAGTTCTTC.

CDR3 sequence: CASSSIQGASYEKLFF. The CDR3 nucleotides read TGTGCCAGCAGTTCAATCCAGGGTGCATCCTACGAAAAACTGTTTTTT. The rearrangement links TRBV6-2 or TRBV6-3 to TRBJ1-4, with TRBD1 as a possible D gene (5 bases). This CDR3 has 16 amino acids. The germline CDR1 and CDR2 sequences are MNHEY and SVGEGT. Trimming stripped 4 bases from V and 8 bases from J, with 20 bases between.

The chain couples TRBV4-2 to TRBJ1-5; the match to TRBD1 covers 8 bases. Germline CDR1 reads LGHNA; CDR2 reads YNFKEQ. V gave up 2 bases and J gave up 4 bases; unmatched junction bases: 10. This CDR3 has 17 residues. The CDR3 region has the DNA TGTGCCAGCAGCCAAAGGACAGGGAACAGCCAGAATCAGCCCCAGCATTTT. As protein: CASSQRTGNSQNQPQHF.

The chain is built from TRBV7-3 and TRBJ2-1; possible D gene TRBD2, 5 bases. There are 14 residues in the CDR3. CDR1 and CDR2 from the germline V gene are SGHTA and FQGTGA. Trimming took 5 bases from V and 3 from J, leaving 11 bases between them. The CDR3 DNA reads TGTGCCAGCAGCACCACCGGGAACTACAATGAGCAGTTCTTC. Translated, it gives CASSTTGNYNEQFF.

This sequence joins TRBV5-6 and TRBJ2-2, with a possible D match to TRBD2 (6 bases). V lost 1 base and J 6 bases, leaving 10 bases between the germline ends. This CDR3 contains 14 residues. Germline CDR1 SGHDT, CDR2 YYEEEE. In DNA form, the CDR3 reads TGTGCCAGCAGCTTGTTGGAGGGGTCCGGGGAGCTGTTTTTT. It yields the protein CASSLLEGSGELFF. Full variable domain (missing parts from reference TRBV5-6 and TRBJ2-2): DAGVTQSPTHLIKTRGQQVTLRCSPKSGHDTVSWYQQALGQGPQFIFQYYEEEERQRGNFPDRFSGHQFPNYSSELNVNALLLGDSALYLCASSLLEGSGELFFGEGSRLTVL.

The chain combines TRBV19 with TRBJ2-7; D is ambiguous. Germline values: CDR1 LNHDA, CDR2 SQIVND (reference sequence). The CDR3 has 11 residues. Trimming took off 4 bases at V and 4 bases at J, with 5 bases between the two ends. CDR3 amino acids: CASSNVYEQYF. The CDR3 nucleotides are TGTGCCAGTAGTAATGTGTACGAGCAGTACTTC.

The CDR3 loop is CASRLGMRGNTIYF. The CDR3 DNA reads as TGTGCCAGTAGGCTGGGGATGCGGGGAAACACCATATATTTT. J is TRBJ1-3 and V is TRBV19; unclear D gene. CDR1 and CDR2 (germline): LNHDA, SQIVND (reference sequence). V was shortened by 6 bases and J by 4 bases, with 13 bases between the two germline ends. This CDR3 spans 14 amino acids. The variable domain in full, completed from reference TRBV19 and TRBJ1-3, reads DGGITQSPKYLFRKEGQNVTLSCEQNLNHDAMYWYRQDPGQGLRLIYYSQIVNDFQKGDIAEGYSVSREKKESFPLTVTSAQKNPTAFYLCASRLGMRGNTIYFGEGSWLTVV.

This clone was recorded a few times. CDR3 sequence (DNA): TGTGCCAGCAGCCTGGGGACAGGGTCTGGAAACACCATATATTTT. It translates to CASSLGTGSGNTIYF. V gene TRBV7-3 combines with J gene TRBJ1-3; 9 bases line up with TRBD1. The germline CDR1 and CDR2 sequences are SGHTA and FQGTGA. The CDR3 loop spans 15 amino acids. The V gene end was trimmed by 5 bases and the J gene end by 1 base; junction bases not matched to a gene: 3.

The chain has TRBV28 and TRBJ1-1; D unclear. The CDR3 consists of 15 residues. Germline values: CDR1 MDHEN, CDR2 SYDVKM. V was pared by 5 bases and J by 4 bases, with 17 bases between. Written as DNA, the CDR3 is TGTGCCAGCAGTCCGATGGAGGAGGGCGGCACTGAAGCTTTCTTT. Translating it yields CASSPMEEGGTEAFF. The full variable domain, in which reference TRBV28 and TRBJ1-1 provide the parts outside the CDR3, is DVKVTQSSRYLVKRTGEKVFLECVQDMDHENMFWYRQDPGLGLRLIYFSYDVKMKEKGDIPEGYSVSREKKERFSLILESASTNQTSMYLCASSPMEEGGTEAFFGQGTRLTVV.

J is TRBJ2-1 and V is TRBV14; D unclear. The CDR3 is 13 amino acids. The germline CDR1 and CDR2 sequences are SGHDN and FVKESK. The ends were cut back, 2 bases at V and 9 bases at J, with 11 bases in the middle. The CDR3 loop reads CASSQSSVGEQFF. The CDR3 DNA sequence: TGTGCCAGCAGCCAATCCTCTGTCGGTGAGCAGTTCTTC.

The CDR3 DNA reads as TGTGCCAGCAGCTACCGGGACAGTCTCGCTATGAACACTGAAGCTTTCTTT. Translating it yields CASSYRDSLAMNTEAFF. This chain links TRBV5-6 with TRBJ1-1; 7 nucleotides agree with TRBD1. CDR1 and CDR2 from the germline V gene are SGHDT and YYEEEE. V lost 3 bases, J lost 0 bases, and 11 bases stayed unmatched. The CDR3 has 17 residues.

This clone was picked up a small number of times. V is TRBV15 and J is TRBJ2-7; unclear D gene. Trimming cost V 0 bases and J 10 bases, with 13 bases left between them. CDR3 length equals 13 residues. Germline lookup yields CDR1 LNHNV and CDR2 YYDKDF (reference sequence). CDR3: CATSRDAKGKQYF. In DNA form, the CDR3 reads TGTGCCACCAGCAGAGACGCGAAGGGTAAACAGTACTTC.

V and J are TRBV7-7 and TRBJ2-3; TRBD1 agrees at 10 bases. Trimming cost V 4 bases and J 2 bases; bases outside gene matches: 18. Germline V gene lookup returns CDR1 SSHAT and CDR2 FNYEAQ (reference sequence). The CDR3 is 20 residues long. CDR3 region: CASSSRPSPGQGFLTDTQYF. For the CDR3, the DNA is TGTGCCAGCAGCTCGCGCCCCTCCCCGGGACAGGGGTTTCTCACAGATACGCAGTATTTT. Complete variable domain (other parts from reference TRBV7-7 and TRBJ2-3): GAGVSQSPRYKVTKRGQDVTLRCDPISSHATLYWYQQALGQGPEFLTYFNYEAQPDKSGLPSDRFSAERPEGSISTLTIQRTEQRDSAMYRCASSSRPSPGQGFLTDTQYFGPGTRLTVL.

V gene TRBV28 combines with J gene TRBJ1-3, with a weak D call TRBD1 (5 bases). From germline, CDR1 is MDHEN and CDR2 SYDVKM. V lost 8 bases and J 4 bases, leaving 15 bases between the germline ends. The CDR3 totals 14 residues. The CDR3 nucleotides read TGTGCCAGCGCAAAAAACCGGGGGGGAAACACCATATATTTT. It is translated as CASAKNRGGNTIYF.

The genes are TRBV9 and TRBJ1-1, with D uncertain. CDR1 and CDR2 (germline): SGDLS, YYNGEE. Between the trimmed V and J ends, which lost 2 bases and 6 bases, there was a span of 14 bases. This CDR3 has 14 amino acids. CDR3 protein: CASSVSGIGAEAFF. The CDR3, as DNA: TGTGCCAGCAGCGTTTCTGGGATTGGAGCTGAAGCTTTCTTT.

The rearrangement uses TRBV5-1 and TRBJ1-1; 7 nucleotides agree with TRBD1. V lost 4 bases and J lost 1; bases outside the gene matches: 4. This CDR3 has 14 amino acids. Germline V CDR1 and CDR2: SGHRS, YFSETQ. DNA of the CDR3: TGCGCCAGCAGCCCTTACAGGGGGAACACTGAAGCTTTCTTT. It translates to CASSPYRGNTEAFF.

As for this clone: Other DNA sequences within the sample encode an identical CDR3. The gene calls are TRBV3-1 (or the pseudogene TRBV3-2) and TRBJ1-2; D remains ambiguous. The CDR3 consists of 11 residues. CDR1 LGHDT and CDR2 YNNKEL come from the germline V gene (reference sequence). Trimming left V 4 bases short and J 2 bases short, with 2 bases between. The CDR3 region is CASSLNYGYTF. DNA for the CDR3: TGTGCCAGCAGCCTCAACTATGGCTACACCTTC.

The rearrangement links TRBV29-1 to TRBJ1-2, with TRBD1 as a possible D gene (5 bases). The V gene's germline CDR1 is SQVTM and CDR2 ANQGSEA. The CDR3 sequence is 13 residues long. V was pared by 4 bases and J by 4 bases, with 13 bases between. The CDR3 bases are TGCAGCGTTGTGGTCAGGGAGTCCTATGGCTACACCTTC. Translated: CSVVVRESYGYTF.

This chain connects TRBV28 to TRBJ1-1; TRBD1 is a possible D gene (5 bases). V was trimmed by 3 bases and J by 1 base, leaving 12 bases between them. Germline assignment: CDR1 MDHEN and CDR2 SYDVKM. This CDR3 has 15 amino acids. CDR3 sequence reads: CASSFTGQGNTEAFF. CDR3 sequence (DNA): TGTGCCAGCAGTTTCACTGGGCAGGGGAACACTGAAGCTTTCTTT. The whole variable domain, filled in from reference TRBV28 and TRBJ1-1, reads DVKVTQSSRYLVKRTGEKVFLECVQDMDHENMFWYRQDPGLGLRLIYFSYDVKMKEKGDIPEGYSVSREKKERFSLILESASTNQTSMYLCASSFTGQGNTEAFFGQGTRLTVV.

The rearrangement uses TRBV21-1 and TRBJ1-3. TRBV21-1 is a pseudogene locus. This CDR3 is built from 12 residues. The chain's CDR3 is CASRGGLHTIYF. DNA for the CDR3: TGTGCCAGCAGAGGGGGGCTCCACACCATATATTTT.

V is TRBV24-1 and J is TRBJ1-1; a weak D match, TRBD1 (6 bases). This CDR3 comprises 21 residues. Germline CDR1 and CDR2: KGHDR and SFDVKD. V gave up 0 bases and J gave up 0 bases, with 25 bases separating them. The CDR3 DNA reads TGTGCCACCAGTGATTTGCGACTCTTCCGACAGGAACGCTTGATGAACACTGAAGCTTTCTTT. It is translated as CATSDLRLFRQERLMNTEAFF.

This chain connects TRBV18 to TRBJ1-1; D uncertain. The CDR3 length is 15 residues. Germline V gene data show CDR1 as KGHSH and CDR2 as LQKENI. The germline V and J ends were trimmed by 2 bases and 3 bases, with 13 bases remaining between them. CDR3 in amino acids: CASSPEGGEYTEAFF. CDR3 DNA: TGTGCCAGCTCACCAGAGGGTGGGGAGTACACTGAAGCTTTCTTT.

The V gene is TRBV9, the J gene TRBJ2-2; no reliable D call. Germline loops: CDR1 SGDLS, CDR2 YYNGEE. Trimming took 3 bases from V and 6 from J, leaving 9 bases between them. This CDR3 region has 13 residues. CDR3 nucleotides: TGTGCCAGCAGCGAGTGGTCCTCCGGGGAGCTGTTTTTT. Its translation is CASSEWSSGELFF.